A single T cell receptor (beta chain) is shown here with its context. It lacks a known antigen. A single base separates this from a much larger clone, so it may be a read error. Without the conserved terminal phenylalanine or tryptophan, this CDR3 likely stems from a read error. The source of the sample is a study (dated by TCRdb to the mid-2010s). General notes on the study: The study set out to test whether tumor-infiltrating Tregs in breast cancer get recruited from blood Tregs or are instead converted in situ from other CD4+ T cell subsets. What the research found in general, with its limitations: The greatest overlap of tumor-infiltrating Treg TCR alpha and beta sequences was observed with tumor naive CD4+ T cells, followed by blood naive CD4+ T cells. In terms of TCR gene usage, tumor memory CD4+ T cells clustered together with blood and lymph node memory CD4+ cells, as well as with lymph node naive CD4+ cells. Rather than covering whole repertoires, validation in the larger cohort was restricted to a single TCR beta V-J rearrangement.

Amplification of full-length TCR variable regions was done by 5' RACE PCR using constant-region reverse primers, and this step was followed by semi-nested PCR with Nested Universal Primer A. Using the ReliaPrep RNA Cell Miniprep System, total RNA was extracted, and the SMARTer RACE 5'/3' Kit was then used to reverse transcribe the RNA into 5'RACE-ready cDNA. Full-length TCR alpha and beta libraries were barcoded with multiplex adaptors and sequenced on an Illumina MiSeq. From the authors' description of their analysis: For each of nine subset-tissue groups, sequencing data from the five patients were combined, and the groups were compared by unsupervised clustering of TCR gene usage. The Morisita-Horn index was used to calculate repertoire similarity, with shared sequences weighted according to their contribution to each repertoire. The public reads were reanalyzed by TCRdb: fastp trimming at Q25, MiXCR alignment, in-frame beta chains only. Here each entry gathers all rows of one CDR3 protein and keeps the most common genes and DNA. The V and J calls were not made by the authors but by TCRdb's processing. This sample is represented by some 40,000 distinct CDR3 sequences; approximately 23% of them were singletons. Approximately 4.5% of the sample is in the top ten clones.

The CDR3 is 15 residues long, ends included. Only the CDR3 portion is preserved as DNA: 45 bases, with reading frame beginning at the first base. According to the germline V gene (reference sequence), CDR1 reads MNHEY and CDR2 reads SMNVEV. V loses 4 bases of germline sequence and J loses 10 bases, and the interval between the two ends is 17 bases. Cells that were CD4+CD25+CD127-/low were isolated as Tregs. Tregs, naive and memory CD4+ T cells from tumor, blood and ipsilateral draining lymph nodes of a handful of breast cancer patients underwent full-length TCR alpha and beta sequencing. Tumor tissue and lymph nodes obtained by ipsilateral axillary dissection were perfused with PBS, cut into small pieces and digested using collagenase I and hyaluronidase. Ficoll density gradient centrifugation was used to isolate mononuclear cells from either lymph nodes or 45 to 65 ml of peripheral blood. Sorted cell populations were confirmed by FACS to exceed 90% purity.

The chain uses TRBV27 and TRBJ1-6; a tentative D call is TRBD1 (6 bases match). The source material was Tregs sorted from a lymph node. The TCR originated in a female donor with breast cancer. The nucleotide sequence reads TGTGCCAGCAGTTATACAGGGAAACATGACTCACCCCTCCACCTT. It is translated as CASSYTGKHDSPLHL.